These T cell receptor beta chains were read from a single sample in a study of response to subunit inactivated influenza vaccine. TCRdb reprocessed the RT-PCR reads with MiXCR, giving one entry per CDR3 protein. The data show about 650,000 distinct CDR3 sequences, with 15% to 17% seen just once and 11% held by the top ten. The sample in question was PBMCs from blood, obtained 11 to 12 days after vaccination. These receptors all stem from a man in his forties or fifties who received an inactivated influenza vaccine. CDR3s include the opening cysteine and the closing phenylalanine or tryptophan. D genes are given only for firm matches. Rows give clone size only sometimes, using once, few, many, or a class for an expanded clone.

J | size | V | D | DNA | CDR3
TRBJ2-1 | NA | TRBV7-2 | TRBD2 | TGTGCCAGCAGCTCTCGGGGCGGGAGGGCCAACAATGAGCAGTTCTTC | CASSSRGGRANNEQFF
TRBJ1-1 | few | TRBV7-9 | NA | TGTGCCAGCAGCTGGGGGGGTTTAGCTGCTTTCTTT | CASSWGGLAAFF
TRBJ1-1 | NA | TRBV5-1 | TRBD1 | TGCGCCAGCAGCTTCGACAGGGGATCCATGAACACTGAAGCTTTCTTT | CASSFDRGSMNTEAFF
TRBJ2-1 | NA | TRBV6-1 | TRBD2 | TGTGCCAGCACCATGCTGCCTAGCGGGAGTCGGAATGAGCAGTTCTTC | CASTMLPSGSRNEQFF
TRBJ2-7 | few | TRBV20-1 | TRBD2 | TGCAGTGCTTTCTCGACTAGCGCGCTCTACGAGCAGTACTTC | CSAFSTSALYEQYF
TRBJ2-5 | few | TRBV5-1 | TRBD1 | TGCGCCAGCAGCTGGGGCTACACAGGGGGCGAGGAGACCCAGTACTTC | CASSWGYTGGEETQYF
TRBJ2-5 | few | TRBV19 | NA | TGTGCCACGGGCGGGGTCCCCTACCAAGAGACCCAGTACTTC | CATGGVPYQETQYF
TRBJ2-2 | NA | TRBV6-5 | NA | TGTGCCAGCAGTTACCTGACGGGAGCATCCACCGGGGAGCTGTTTTTT | CASSYLTGASTGELFF
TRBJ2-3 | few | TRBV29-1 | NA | TGCAGCCCAATTGTCCCCCGGGGCAGGGGTAAAAGCACAGATACGCAGTATTTT | CSPIVPRGRGKSTDTQYF
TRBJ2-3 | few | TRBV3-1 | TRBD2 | TGTGCCAGCAGCCAAGGTTGGCTAGCGGGGGGCAAGGGCACAGATACGCAGTATTTT | CASSQGWLAGGKGTDTQYF
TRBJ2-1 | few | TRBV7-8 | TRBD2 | TGTGCCAGCAGCTTAGACGCTAGCGGGAGTTCCCGGGGGTCCTACAATGAGCAGTTCTTC | CASSLDASGSSRGSYNEQFF
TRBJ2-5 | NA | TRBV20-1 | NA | TGCAGTGCCATCACAGGCCCCCAAGAGACCCAGTACTTC | CSAITGPQETQYF
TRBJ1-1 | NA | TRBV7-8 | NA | TGTGCCAGCAGCTTGGAACCACAGAATTGGCGGCTTGAAGCTTTCTTT | CASSLEPQNWRLEAFF
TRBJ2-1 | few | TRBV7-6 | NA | TGTGCCAGCAGCTTTCAGAGAAGAAGCAATGAGCAGTTCTTC | CASSFQRRSNEQFF
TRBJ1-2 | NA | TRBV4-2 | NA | TGTGCCAGCAGCCAAGATACAGGGCGCGACTATGGCTACACCTTC | CASSQDTGRDYGYTF
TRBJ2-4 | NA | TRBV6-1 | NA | TGTGCCAGCAGTGAAGTTGGGGGAACCCTCAAAAACATTCAGTACTTC | CASSEVGGTLKNIQYF
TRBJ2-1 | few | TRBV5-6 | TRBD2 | TGTGCCAGCAGCTTGGAGGGGCTATGGCGGGGGGCCCACGACTCCTACAATGAGCAGTTCTTC | CASSLEGLWRGAHDSYNEQFF
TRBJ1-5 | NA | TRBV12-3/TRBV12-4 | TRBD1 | TGTGCCAGCACCCACGGACCGGGACAGGGGCTCCAGCCCCAGCATTTT | CASTHGPGQGLQPQHF
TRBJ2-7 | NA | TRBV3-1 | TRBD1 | TGTGCCAGCAGCCAAGCCTGGACAGGAGAATACGAGCAGTACTTC | CASSQAWTGEYEQYF
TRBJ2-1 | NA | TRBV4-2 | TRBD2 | TGTGCCAGCAGCCAAGAAGCGGGGGGGCCCTACAATGAGCAGTTCTTC | CASSQEAGGPYNEQFF
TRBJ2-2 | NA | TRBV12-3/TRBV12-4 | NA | TGTGCCAGCAGTTTAGGTGGGCCGGCGGTATCAACCGGGGAGCTGTTTTTT | CASSLGGPAVSTGELFF
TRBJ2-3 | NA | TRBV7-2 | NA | TGTGCCAGCAGCTACGCCGTGACAGATACGCAGTATTTT | CASSYAVTDTQYF
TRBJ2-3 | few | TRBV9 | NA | TGTGCCAGCAGCGTAGGCCAGCCCCAGGATACGCAGTATTTT | CASSVGQPQDTQYF
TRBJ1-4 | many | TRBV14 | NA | TGTGCCAGCAGCCGCACACAGGGCGGGGGTGTGAAACTGTTTTTT | CASSRTQGGGVKLFF
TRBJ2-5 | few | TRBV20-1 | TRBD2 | TGCAGTGCTGACGGACTAGCGGGAACAACCGGGGAGACCCAGTACTTC | CSADGLAGTTGETQYF
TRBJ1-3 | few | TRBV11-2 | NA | TGTGCCAGCAGCTTAATACGAAGCTCTGGAAACACCATATATTTT | CASSLIRSSGNTIYF
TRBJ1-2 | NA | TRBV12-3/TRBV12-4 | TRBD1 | TGTGCCAGCAGTTTAGGGGCAGGGGGCAACTATGGCTACACCTTC | CASSLGAGGNYGYTF
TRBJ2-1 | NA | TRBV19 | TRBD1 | TGTGCCAGTAGTTCGACCGGGACAGGAGCGGATGAGCAGTTCTTC | CASSSTGTGADEQFF
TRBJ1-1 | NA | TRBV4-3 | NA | TGCGCCAGCAGCCAAGATACAGGGCGCACTGAAGCTTTCTTT | CASSQDTGRTEAFF
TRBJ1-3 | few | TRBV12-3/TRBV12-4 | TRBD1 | TGTGCCAGCAGGATACAGGGGGCTGGAAACACCATATATTTT | CASRIQGAGNTIYF
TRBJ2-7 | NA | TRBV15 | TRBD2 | TGTGCCACCAGCCCACGACTAGCGGGAGGTTCCTACGAGCAGTACTTC | CATSPRLAGGSYEQYF
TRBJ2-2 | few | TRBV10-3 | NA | TGTGCCATCAGTGAGCGGAAGAGCTACACCGGGGAGCTGTTTTTT | CAISERKSYTGELFF
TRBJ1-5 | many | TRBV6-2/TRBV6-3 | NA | TGTGCCAGCAGGAGCGGAGGGGTAGGCAATCAGCCCCAGCATTTT | CASRSGGVGNQPQHF
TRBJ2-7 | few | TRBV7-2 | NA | TGTGCCAGCAGCTTAGACAGGGACTCGAGGGAGCAGTACTTC | CASSLDRDSREQYF
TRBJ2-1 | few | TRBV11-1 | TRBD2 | TGTGCCAGCAGACTAGGGACTAGCGGGGGTAGTGAGCAGTTCTTC | CASRLGTSGGSEQFF
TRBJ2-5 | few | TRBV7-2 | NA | TGTGCCAGCAGCCCCGTTCGACAAGAGACCCAGTACTTC | CASSPVRQETQYF
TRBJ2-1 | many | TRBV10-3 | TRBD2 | TGTGCCATCAGTGATAGCGGGGGCCCCCACAATGAGCAGTTCTTC | CAISDSGGPHNEQFF
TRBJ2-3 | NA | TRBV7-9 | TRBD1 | TGTGCCAGCAGCTTTACCGGGACAGACCGAGATACGCAGTATTTT | CASSFTGTDRDTQYF
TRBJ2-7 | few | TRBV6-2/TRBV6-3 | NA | TGTGCCAGCAGTTACGGGGTCCCTCGACCATCCTACGAGCAGTACTTC | CASSYGVPRPSYEQYF
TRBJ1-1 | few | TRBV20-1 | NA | TGCAGTGCTCCCCTGAATGAAGCTTTCTTT | CSAPLNEAFF